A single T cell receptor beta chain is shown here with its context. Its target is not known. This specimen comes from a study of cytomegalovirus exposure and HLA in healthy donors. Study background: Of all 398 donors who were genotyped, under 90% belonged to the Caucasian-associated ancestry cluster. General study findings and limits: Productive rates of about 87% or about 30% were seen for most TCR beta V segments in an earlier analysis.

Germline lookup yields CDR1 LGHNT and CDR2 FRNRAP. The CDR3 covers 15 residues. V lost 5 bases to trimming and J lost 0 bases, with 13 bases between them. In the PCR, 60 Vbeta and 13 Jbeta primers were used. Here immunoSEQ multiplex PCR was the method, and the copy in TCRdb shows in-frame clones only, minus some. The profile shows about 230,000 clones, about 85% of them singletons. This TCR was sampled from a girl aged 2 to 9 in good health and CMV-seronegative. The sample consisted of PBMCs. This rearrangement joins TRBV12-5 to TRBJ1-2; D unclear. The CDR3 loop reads CASGRYTAANYGYTF. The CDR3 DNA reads TGTGCTAGTGGTCGGTACACAGCGGCTAACTATGGCTACACCTTC.